Listed here are 16 T cell receptor beta chains from one sample, sequenced in a study of beta chain features in type 1 diabetes. The isolated RNA, all of it, was reverse transcribed, so expressed TCRB transcripts were what got sequenced. Libraries were prepared by immunoSEQ multiplex PCR; TCRdb keeps only in-frame clonotypes and omits some of them. The sample has some 250,000 clones, approximately 10% seen once. Findings of the study overall: Type 1 diabetes patients showed a moderate but significant shortening of TCRB CDR3s in all four CD4+ subsets.

Antigen specificity for these receptors is unknown. The sample was naive CD4+ T cells from blood. These receptors came from a man under 40 with type 1 diabetes.

This clone showed up just a few times. The V and J genes are TRBV4-3 and TRBJ2-2, with D tentatively TRBD2 (5 bases). This CDR3 comprises 16 residues. V was trimmed by 0 bases and J by 5 bases, leaving 13 bases between them. Germline CDR1 and CDR2: LGHNA and YSLEER. CDR3 sequence reads: CASSQDPGFQTGELFF. CDR3 DNA sequence: TGCGCCAGCAGCCAAGATCCGGGATTCCAAACCGGGGAGCTGTTTTTT.

This clone was observed a few times. As DNA, the CDR3 is TGTGCCAGCAGTCCGACATGGGACACTGAAGCTTTCTTT. Amino acids: CASSPTWDTEAFF. The rearrangement links TRBV2 to TRBJ1-1, with unresolved D. CDR1 and CDR2 (germline): SNHLY, FYNNEI. This CDR3 contains 13 residues. Trimming removed 5 bases at V and 3 bases at J, with 10 bases between.

Notes on this clone: Compared with germline, one end of the junction differs, possibly owing to a read error. The CDR3 reads CASSSRTSGGPGEHFF. CDR3 sequence (DNA): TGTGCCAGCAGCTCAAGGACTAGCGGGGGACCTGGGGAGCATTTCTTC. The V call is TRBV11-2, the J call TRBJ2-1; 13 nucleotides agree with TRBD2. Germline V gene sequence: CDR1 SGHAT, CDR2 FQNNGV. This CDR3 contains 16 residues.

The chain recombines TRBV5-4 with TRBJ2-6; 7 nucleotides match TRBD1. There are 15 residues in the CDR3. The germline gives CDR1 SGHNT, CDR2 YYREEE (reference sequence). J gave up 0 bases and V 4 bases, and 1 base lay outside the gene matches. DNA of the CDR3: TGTGCCAGCAGCCGGGACAGCTCTGGGGCCAACGTCCTGACTTTC. It translates to CASSRDSSGANVLTF.

V is TRBV7-9 and J is TRBJ1-2, with 8 bases fitting TRBD1. The CDR3 loop spans 14 amino acids. Germline V lookup: CDR1 SEHNR, CDR2 FQNEAQ (reference sequence). V dropped 1 base and J dropped 7; count of bases not matched to a gene: 5. DNA of the CDR3: TGTGCCAGCAGCTTAGGAGGGACAGGTTTTGGCTACACCTTC. Protein product: CASSLGGTGFGYTF. The variable domain in full, completed from reference TRBV7-9 and TRBJ1-2, reads DTGVSQNPRHKITKRGQNVTFRCDPISEHNRLYWYRQTLGQGPEFLTYFQNEAQLEKSRLLSDRFSAERPKGSFSTLEIQRTEQGDSAMYLCASSLGGTGFGYTFGSGTRLTVV.

The sample holds a few counts of this clone. J is TRBJ2-3 and V is TRBV7-3, with 8 positions matching TRBD2. V lost 3 bases, J lost 1 base, and 3 bases stayed unmatched. The CDR3 has 15 amino acids. CDR1 and CDR2 (germline): SGHTA, FQGTGA. The CDR3 DNA reads TGTGCCAGCAGCTTCAGCGGGGGCCGCACAGATACGCAGTATTTT. Its protein is CASSFSGGRTDTQYF.

The chain links TRBV29-1 to TRBJ2-5; possible D gene TRBD1, 5 bases. The V end was cut by 6 bases, the J end by 4 bases, with 12 bases between. The CDR3 is 12 residues long. Per germline, CDR1 SQVTM and CDR2 ANQGSEA. The DNA of the CDR3 is TGCAGCGTCCTCAGGGTCTCAGAGACCCAGTACTTC. Protein sequence: CSVLRVSETQYF.

The chain joins TRBV6-5 to TRBJ2-5; D is possibly TRBD1 (5 bases). Germline V gene data show CDR1 as MNHEY and CDR2 as SVGAGI. Trimming took 4 bases from V and 5 from J, leaving 17 bases between them. CDR3 size: 15 residues. This CDR3 reads CASSSHRWTSETQYF. The DNA for the CDR3 is TGTGCCAGCAGTTCCCATCGATGGACATCTGAGACCCAGTACTTC.

The gene calls are TRBV5-1 and TRBJ2-5; D is uncertain. The germline CDR1 and CDR2 sequences are SGHRS and YFSETQ. This CDR3 has 14 amino acids. The V end was cut by 4 bases, the J end by 5 bases, with 15 bases between. The CDR3 loop reads CASSLSGDVETQYF. CDR3 in DNA: TGCGCCAGCAGCCTCTCCGGAGATGTGGAGACCCAGTACTTC.

As regards this clone: The same CDR3 arises from other DNA sequences in this sample as well. The CDR3 region has the DNA TGTGCCAGCAGCGTAGGCGGCGGCACCTATGGCTACACCTTC. Amino acid sequence: CASSVGGGTYGYTF. J is TRBJ1-2 and V is TRBV9; D call uncertain. Between the trimmed V and J ends, which lost 0 bases and 4 bases, there was a span of 10 bases. Germline CDR1 SGDLS, CDR2 YYNGEE. The CDR3 loop spans 14 amino acids.

This clone showed up many times. The same CDR3 can be traced to other DNA sequences in this sample. V usage is TRBV29-1 and J usage is TRBJ2-3; 9 nucleotides line up with TRBD2. The CDR3 length is 13 residues. J was trimmed by 3 bases and V by 3 bases; bases with no gene match: 1. Germline-derived CDR1 and CDR2 are SQVTM and ANQGSEA. In DNA form, the CDR3 reads TGCAGCGTTGATAGCGGGGGAACAGATACGCAGTATTTT. It specifies CSVDSGGTDTQYF.

The chain recombines TRBV7-9 with TRBJ1-1; no definite D call. This CDR3 contains 12 residues. With 2 bases removed from V and 5 bases from J, the gap between germline ends came to 6 bases. CDR1 and CDR2 (germline): SEHNR, FQNEAQ (reference sequence). CDR3 sequence: CASSLRRTEAFF. The CDR3 nucleotides are TGTGCCAGCAGCTTAAGGAGGACTGAAGCTTTCTTT.

This clone has just a few counts. The chain has TRBV18 and TRBJ2-3; possibly TRBD1 for D (5 bases). Germline values: CDR1 KGHSH, CDR2 LQKENI. The CDR3 is 12 residues long. V was clipped by 3 bases and J by 5 bases, with 6 bases between them. The CDR3 reads CASSPQGDTQYF. In nucleotides, the CDR3 is TGTGCCAGCTCACCGCAGGGAGATACGCAGTATTTT.

This clone was seen more than once but under ten times. CDR3: CASSGTGASPLHF. CDR3 sequence (DNA): TGTGCCAGTAGCGGGACAGGGGCTTCACCCCTCCACTTT. The chain links TRBV19 to TRBJ1-6; 10 bases are a match to TRBD1. This CDR3 has 13 amino acids. Germline V gene sequence: CDR1 LNHDA, CDR2 SQIVND (reference sequence). V was clipped by 6 bases and J by 9 bases; unmatched bases: 2.

On this clone: The junction shows a germline mismatch at one end, possibly a read error. The chain joins TRBV7-7 to TRBJ2-5; 8 bases agree with TRBD2. This CDR3 spans 14 amino acids. Germline CDR1 SSHAT, CDR2 FNYEAQ (reference sequence). The CDR3 DNA reads TGTGCTAGCAGCTTAGGGACTAGTGCGGAGACCCAGTACTTC. It specifies CASSLGTSAETQYF.

This chain connects TRBV4-2 to TRBJ1-2, with 8 bases aligning to TRBD1. This CDR3 has 17 residues. Germline lookup yields CDR1 LGHNA and CDR2 YNFKEQ. The ends lost 0 bases at V and 5 bases at J; junction bases unmatched: 11. CDR3 in amino acids: CASSQEIVVRGPYGYTF. The CDR3 coding sequence is TGTGCCAGCAGCCAAGAAATAGTGGTCAGGGGGCCATATGGCTACACCTTC.